This T cell receptor (beta chain) was retrieved from a study of OX40 agonist ivuxolimab in advanced cancers. About the investigation overall: The costimulatory receptor OX40 (CD134) was targeted by ivuxolimab, a fully human IgG2 agonistic monoclonal antibody. Among the approximately 54 dose-escalation patients, about 19 had hepatocellular carcinoma, around 15 melanoma, 9 renal cell carcinoma and 9 head and neck cancer. The paper covers the monotherapy dose-escalation part of the phase I ivuxolimab trial, which included N ≈ 50 patients. In the dose-escalation cohort, roughly four fifths of patients were male, and the mean age was roughly 60 years, with a range of about 23 to 90. Peripheral TCRbeta sequencing was intended to test whether TCR sequence diversity was altered and clonal T-cell expansion was caused by ivuxolimab. Intravenous ivuxolimab was administered to patients every 2 weeks at six dose levels: 0.01, 0.1, 0.3, 1.5, 3 and 10 mg/kg. Three dose-escalation patients achieved partial responses, one with hepatocellular carcinoma and two with cutaneous melanoma. Patients were allowed to have had prior anti-PD-1, anti-PD-L1 or anti-CTLA-4 therapy, and around 41% of the dose-escalation patients had previously received checkpoint inhibitors. General findings and caveats noted by the study authors: At doses of 0.1 to 3.0 mg/kg, clonal expansion of both CD4+ and CD8+ T cells in blood was seen between baseline and week 6. Antigen specificity was not determined for the clonally expanded peripheral T cells. Low levels of normalized T-cell clonal expansion were also seen in some patients who did not respond. After ivuxolimab, expanded clones were on average more numerous among CD8+ T cells than among CD4+ T cells. Partial responders in the 0.1-3.0 mg/kg groups had among the lowest normalized peripheral clonal expansion, especially among CD8+ T cells.

Relative to germline, V is missing 6 bases and J is missing 6 bases, with 3 bases of the junction outside any gene match. The germline V gene provides CDR1 MDHEN and CDR2 SYDVKM. There are 12 amino acids in the CDR3, from cysteine to phenylalanine inclusive. Only the CDR3 region is kept as DNA, spanning 36 bases read in frame from base 1. Patients with a history of autoimmune disease or receiving systemic immunosuppression were excluded from the trial. Peripheral blood for TCR sequencing was drawn from every dose cohort at baseline, at cycle 4 day 1 and at cycle 7 day 1. The samples were taken from a phase I, first-in-human, multicenter, open-label dose-escalation trial of ivuxolimab. Adults with locally advanced or metastatic melanoma, renal cell carcinoma, hepatocellular carcinoma or head and neck squamous cell carcinoma were enrolled in the trial. Before TCR sequencing, CD4+ T cells and CD8+ T cells from peripheral blood were sorted into separate populations.

As for this clone: Which antigen it targets is not known. No base quality values were provided; no much bigger clone lies one nucleotide off.

Genomic DNA was isolated from the sorted cells so that the TCRbeta CDR3 region could be sequenced. The immunoSEQ Assay was used to sequence the TCRbeta CDR3 regions. The table comes from immuneACCESS by way of TCRdb, which keeps in-frame sequences with V and J called. Part of the clones is missing from these tables; in studies checked, under half for an unresolved V gene and the rest for unknown reasons. The table for this sample lists approximately 77,000 clones; roughly 87% of them were counted only once. The ten most abundant clones make up 1.5% to 2% of the sample. The origin of this receptor is an adult with an advanced solid tumor such as melanoma, head and neck, liver or kidney cancer. The input for sequencing was CD4+ or CD8+ T cells sorted from blood, taken in a trial of the OX40 agonist ivuxolimab. The chain was built from TRBV28 and TRBJ1-2; a stretch of 8 junction bases matches TRBD1. The sequenced DNA: TGTGCCAGCAGGACAGGGGAACATGGCTACACCTTC. Its translation reads: CASRTGEHGYTF.